This entry is about one T cell receptor beta chain. This record belongs to a study of long-term antiretroviral therapy in people with HIV. Version v3.0 of the immunoSEQ assay was performed at survey level. The method was immunoSEQ multiplex PCR; TCRdb's version includes in-frame clones alone and lacks a portion of them. The sample includes about 22,000 clones, approximately 86% of them seen just once. The germline gives CDR1 MNHNS, CDR2 SASEGT. The CDR3 covers 16 residues. Trimming took off 4 bases at V and 2 bases at J, with 16 bases between the two ends. The chain has TRBV6-1 and TRBJ2-3; D uncertain. The input for sequencing was unsorted PBMCs, taken 1.6 years after starting antiretroviral therapy. This receptor was obtained from a man aged 40-55 years with HIV. The CDR3 loop reads CASSVLLYPTTDTQYF. In DNA form, the CDR3 reads TGTGCCAGCAGTGTACTCCTATACCCAACCACAGATACGCAGTATTTT.